This T cell receptor beta chain was identified during a study of cytomegalovirus exposure and HLA in healthy donors. Study-wide findings and caveats: In a later analysis, parvovirus B19, influenza, CMV and Epstein-Barr virus appeared linked to several top co-occurrence clusters.

Worth noting for this clone: As yet, its antigen is unknown.

Trimming cost V 4 bases and J 5 bases, with 19 bases left between them. The germline V gene has CDR1 SGDLS and CDR2 YYNGEE. CDR3 size: 15 residues. In the PCR, 60 Vbeta and 13 Jbeta primers were used. Here immunoSEQ multiplex PCR was the method, and the copy in TCRdb shows in-frame clones only, minus some. The sample contains 150,000 to 200,000 clones, about 65% of which appear only once. The TCR was taken from a girl aged 10 to 17 in good health and CMV-seronegative. V is TRBV9 and J is TRBJ2-7; D might be TRBD1 (6 bases). The sample consisted of PBMCs. The CDR3 region is CASSLMGASGDEQYF. CDR3 bases: TGTGCCAGCAGCTTAATGGGGGCCTCTGGGGACGAGCAGTACTTC.